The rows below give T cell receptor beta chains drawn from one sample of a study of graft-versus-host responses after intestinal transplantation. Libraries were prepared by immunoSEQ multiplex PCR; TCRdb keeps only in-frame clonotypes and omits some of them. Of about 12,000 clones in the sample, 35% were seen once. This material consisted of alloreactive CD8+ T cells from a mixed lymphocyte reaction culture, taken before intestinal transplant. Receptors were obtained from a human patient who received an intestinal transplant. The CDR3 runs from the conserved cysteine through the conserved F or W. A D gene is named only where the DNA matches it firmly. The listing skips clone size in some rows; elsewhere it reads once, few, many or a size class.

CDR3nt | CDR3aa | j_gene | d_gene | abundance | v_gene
TGTGCCAGCAATAGTGATGGGGCGGCCACAGATACGCAGTATTTT | CASNSDGAATDTQYF | TRBJ2-3 | - | - | TRBV7-6
TGTGCCACGCAGGCTTACGAGCAGTACTTC | CATQAYEQYF | TRBJ2-7 | - | medium-sized | TRBV6-1
TGTGCCAGCAGTTCTCCGACAGGGGGTGGAGACTATGGCTACACCTTC | CASSSPTGGGDYGYTF | TRBJ1-2 | TRBD1 | few | TRBV27
TGTGCCAGCAGCTCAAACCCAGACTGCCAGCCCCAGCATTTT | CASSSNPDCQPQHF | TRBJ1-5 | - | - | TRBV7-9
TGTGCCAGTAGTTCGGCAGGGCTGGGAAATCAGCCCCAGCATTTT | CASSSAGLGNQPQHF | TRBJ1-5 | - | - | TRBV19
TGTGCCAGCAGCTTAGTGACTAGCGGGTACGAGCAGTACTTC | CASSLVTSGYEQYF | TRBJ2-7 | TRBD2 | few | TRBV11-1
TGTGCCTGGAGCGATTTCCCAGGGCTTAGACAGCCCCAGCATTTT | CAWSDFPGLRQPQHF | TRBJ1-5 | - | few | TRBV30
TGCGCCAGCAGCGGGGGCGCGGGCTATGGCTACACCTTC | CASSGGAGYGYTF | TRBJ1-2 | - | - | TRBV4-1
TGTGCCAGCTCGATACATCAGGCAGGTATCGCGACCTTACTCGAGCAGTACTTC | CASSIHQAGIATLLEQYF | TRBJ2-7 | - | - | TRBV18
TGTGCCAGCAGTGACGTCCCCGGGACAGGGAAGTACGAGCAGTACTTC | CASSDVPGTGKYEQYF | TRBJ2-7 | TRBD1 | - | TRBV27
TGTGCCAGCAGCTTGAATGCTGAAGCTTTCTTT | CASSLNAEAFF | TRBJ1-1 | - | medium-sized | TRBV5-6
TGTGCCAGCAGTTTCAGTTCACTAGCGGGTTTCGCAGGAGATACGCAGTATTTT | CASSFSSLAGFAGDTQYF | TRBJ2-3 | TRBD2 | - | TRBV28
TGTGCCAGCAGCGTTAGGTCTCCGGGACAGGGGTTTAACGAGCAGTACTTC | CASSVRSPGQGFNEQYF | TRBJ2-7 | TRBD1 | few | TRBV7-6
TGTGCCTGGAGTGGGGACCATAATAACTACGAGCAGTACTTC | CAWSGDHNNYEQYF | TRBJ2-7 | - | few | TRBV30
TGTGCCAGCAGAACGACGGACTATAATTCACCCCTCCACTTT | CASRTTDYNSPLHF | TRBJ1-6 | - | - | TRBV28
TGCGCCAGCAGTGAGTGGACAGGCCCTGCTTCAGATACGCAGTATTTT | CASSEWTGPASDTQYF | TRBJ2-3 | TRBD1 | few | TRBV10-1
TGTGCCAGCAGTTTATCGATTAGCGGGAGCCAGACCCAGTACTTC | CASSLSISGSQTQYF | TRBJ2-5 | TRBD2 | few | TRBV27